One and the same sample provided the 3 T cell receptor beta chains below, sequenced in a study of blood T cell repertoires in COVID-19. Only in-frame clones appear in the TCRdb table, and some are missing; sequencing was by immunoSEQ multiplex PCR. Of 150,000 to 200,000 clones in the sample, about 90% were seen once. Sequencing used peripheral blood. These TCRs come from a man aged 25-40 years with COVID-19, enrolled during active disease.

CDR3 sequence: CASGDRGRDTGELFF. The CDR3 bases are TGTGCCAGCGGCGACAGGGGGCGCGACACCGGGGAGCTGTTTTTT. The chain uses TRBV28 and TRBJ2-2; 10 bases line up with TRBD1. This CDR3 comprises 15 residues. With V trimmed by 8 bases and J by 3 bases, 6 bases remained unmatched. Germline values: CDR1 MDHEN, CDR2 SYDVKM.

The gene calls are TRBV25-1 and TRBJ1-5; no definite D call. The CDR3 is 13 amino acids. The germline V and J ends were trimmed by 4 bases and 7 bases, with 11 bases remaining between them. From germline, CDR1 is MGHDK and CDR2 SYGVNS. DNA for the CDR3: TGTGCCAGCAGTGCCCCGAACGGGCAGCCCCAGCATTTT. Protein sequence: CASSAPNGQPQHF.

The genes are TRBV10-3 and TRBJ2-3; weak D call: TRBD2 (6 bases). Germline-derived CDR1 and CDR2 are ENHRY and SYGVKD. V was trimmed by 4 bases and J by 1 base, leaving 15 bases between them. The CDR3 extends over 16 amino acids. The CDR3 bases are TGTGCCATCAGTGCTTTAGCGGAGACGGGCACAGATACGCAGTATTTT. It yields the protein CAISALAETGTDTQYF.